The rows below give T cell receptor beta chains drawn from one sample of a study of cytomegalovirus exposure and HLA in healthy donors. Produced via immunoSEQ multiplex PCR; TCRdb's table is partial and in-frame only. This table holds roughly 260,000 clones, approximately 84% found once. Material for sequencing was PBMCs. These receptors all stem from a woman aged 40 to 50 in good health and CMV-seropositive. Each CDR3 is given with its conserved first and last residue. D genes are given only for firm matches. Clone size is not always given. Where it is, it says once, few, many or a class for expanded clones.

>TRBV6-4|TRBD2|TRBJ2-1|once
CASPTSGAHNEQFF
TGTGCCAGCCCCACTAGCGGGGCCCACAATGAGCAGTTCTTC
>TRBV2|TRBD1|TRBJ2-7|once
CASRLQGSSYEQYF
TGTGCCAGCAGATTACAGGGGTCGTCCTACGAGCAGTACTTC
>TRBV28|NA|TRBJ2-7|NA
CASSSFKLSYEQYF
TGTGCCAGCAGTAGTTTCAAGCTCTCCTACGAGCAGTACTTC
>TRBV7-2|NA|TRBJ2-7|once
CASSFYGEYEQYF
TGTGCCAGCAGCTTTTACGGGGAATACGAGCAGTACTTC
>TRBV5-1|TRBD2|TRBJ2-3|NA
CASSGGLAGVRDTQYF
TGCGCCAGCTCAGGGGGACTAGCGGGAGTCCGAGATACGCAGTATTTT
>TRBV4-2|NA|TRBJ1-2|NA
CASSQTFGGGRTDGYTF
TGTGCCAGCAGCCAGACCTTCGGGGGGGGGCGCACGGATGGCTACACCTTC
>TRBV30|NA|TRBJ1-4|NA
CAWSTSPPGKLFF
TGTGCCTGGAGTACCTCTCCACCGGGAAAACTGTTTTTT
>TRBV4-2|NA|TRBJ1-5|NA
CASSPLADQPQHF
TGTGCCAGCAGCCCTCTCGCGGATCAGCCCCAGCATTTT
>TRBV5-4|TRBD1|TRBJ2-2|NA
CASSLVDRGGELFF
TGTGCCAGCAGCTTGGTTGACAGGGGAGGGGAGCTGTTTTTT
>TRBV28|NA|TRBJ2-5|NA
CASRTAGNQETQYF
TGTGCCAGCAGAACGGCAGGGAACCAAGAGACCCAGTACTTC
>TRBV19|TRBD1|TRBJ1-2|NA
CASSMAGGHYGYTF
TGTGCCAGTAGTATGGCAGGGGGCCACTATGGCTACACCTTC
>TRBV6-1|NA|TRBJ2-3|NA
CASSEGGFADTQYF
TGTGCCAGCAGTGAAGGCGGGTTCGCAGATACGCAGTATTTT
>TRBV29-1|NA|TRBJ1-1|NA
CSALDRQTTEAFF
TGCAGCGCCCTGGACAGACAGACCACTGAAGCTTTCTTT
>TRBV30|TRBD1|TRBJ1-4|NA
CAWGTGRREKLFF
TGTGCCTGGGGGACAGGCAGAAGGGAAAAACTGTTTTTT
>TRBV7-6|TRBD2|TRBJ2-3|NA
CASSSVGREGTDTQYF
TGTGCCAGCAGCTCAGTCGGACGGGAGGGCACAGATACGCAGTATTTT
>TRBV4-2|NA|TRBJ2-3|few
CASSQDLTSTDTQYF
TGTGCCAGCAGCCAAGATCTCACTAGTACAGATACGCAGTATTTT
>TRBV4-3|TRBD1|TRBJ1-1|NA
CASSPWDSPNTEAFF
TGCGCCAGCAGCCCATGGGACAGCCCGAACACTGAAGCTTTCTTT